This is a list of T cell receptor beta chains from one sample in a study of OX40 agonist ivuxolimab in advanced cancers. The data were produced by immunoSEQ multiplex PCR, yet TCRdb's version contains in-frame clones alone and is incomplete. Altogether about 26,000 clones are present, roughly 76% being singletons, with the ten largest covering approximately 14%. The material was CD4+ or CD8+ T cells sorted from blood, obtained in a trial of the OX40 agonist ivuxolimab. These receptors were collected from an adult with an advanced solid tumor such as melanoma, head and neck, liver or kidney cancer. CDR3s include the opening cysteine and the closing phenylalanine or tryptophan. The D gene is left open where the match is weak.

j_call | d_call | v_call | cdr3_aa
TRBJ2-7 | TRBD1 | TRBV5-6 | CASSYWDSYEQYF
TRBJ2-3 | TRBD2 | TRBV9 | CASSAGGGPDTQYF
TRBJ2-5 | TRBD2 | TRBV7-2 | CASSLEDGGSQETQYF
TRBJ2-7 | - | TRBV5-1 | CASSFGDVGSSYEQYF
TRBJ1-1 | - | TRBV5-6 | CASSPPRSLDAFF
TRBJ2-1 | - | TRBV7-9 | CASSPRHWNSYNEQFF
TRBJ1-4 | - | TRBV29-1 | CSGGRGTNEKLFF
TRBJ1-1 | - | TRBV30 | CAWWVRGNTEAFF
TRBJ2-3 | - | TRBV4-1 | CASSQVGTTDTQYF
TRBJ2-2 | - | TRBV2 | CASSALPGDTGELFF
TRBJ2-3 | - | TRBV5-6 | CASSPFMAGFTDTQYF
TRBJ1-5 | TRBD1 | TRBV4-3 | CASSQGAGQGVNQPQHF
TRBJ2-7 | TRBD1 | TRBV2 | CASSEAPGGYEQYF
TRBJ1-5 | - | TRBV6-5 | CASSPGTVSNQPQHF
TRBJ2-7 | - | TRBV5-1 | CASSLAGRTGSVDEQYF
TRBJ2-7 | TRBD2 | TRBV27 | CASTPSGGVISYEQYF
TRBJ2-2 | TRBD2 | TRBV7-3 | CASSFGTSGGARDTGELFF
TRBJ2-3 | TRBD2 | TRBV11-2 | CASRGSGTSSDTQYF
TRBJ1-4 | TRBD1 | TRBV4-2 | CASSGTGTGVEKLFF
TRBJ2-7 | - | TRBV2 | CASTFADSYEQYF
TRBJ1-2 | - | TRBV2 | CASSEVAVSTDGYTF
TRBJ2-3 | - | TRBV9 | CASSVGPAGPGTDTQYF
TRBJ2-5 | - | TRBV5-4 | CASSLGFETQYF
TRBJ1-1 | - | TRBV9 | CASSVGSRTEAFF
TRBJ1-3 | - | TRBV4-3 | CASSHGGTGNTIYF
TRBJ2-1 | - | TRBV11-2 | CASSLVGGNEQFF